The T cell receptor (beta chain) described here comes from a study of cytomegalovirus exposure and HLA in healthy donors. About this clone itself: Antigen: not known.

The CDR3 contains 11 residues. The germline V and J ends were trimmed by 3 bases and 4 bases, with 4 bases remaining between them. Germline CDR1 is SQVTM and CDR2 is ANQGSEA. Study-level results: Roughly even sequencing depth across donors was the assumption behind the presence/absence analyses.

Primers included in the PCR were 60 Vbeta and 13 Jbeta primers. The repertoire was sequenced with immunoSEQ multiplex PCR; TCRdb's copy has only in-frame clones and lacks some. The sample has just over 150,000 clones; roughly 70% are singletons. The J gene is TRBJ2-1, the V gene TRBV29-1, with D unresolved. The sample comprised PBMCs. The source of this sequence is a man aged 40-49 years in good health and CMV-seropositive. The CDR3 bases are TGCAGCGTTGACGGGTACAATGAGCAGTTCTTC. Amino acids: CSVDGYNEQFF.